This TCR beta chain emerged from a study of radiotherapy plus CTLA-4 blockade in lung cancer. Looking at the study overall: Objective responses emerged in 15% to 20% of patients, and roughly 32% attained disease control. Study-wide results and limits: Blood TCR clones of tumor origin expanded after radiotherapy plus ipilimumab. Best predicting response, reportedly, were early blood T cell clone dynamics, with interferon-beta.

Profiling relied on immunoSEQ multiplex PCR, and the TCRdb table lists in-frame clones only, not all of them. The sample holds around 86,000 clones; around 83% are singletons and the top ten take 0.65% to 0.95%. The study treated chemo-refractory metastatic non-small-cell lung cancer patients with focal radiation plus ipilimumab CTLA-4 blockade. The V segment lost 5 bases and the J segment 5 bases; nucleotides outside the gene matches: 6. The CDR3 runs 14 residues. Germline loops: CDR1 MDHEN, CDR2 SYDVKM. As to this clone: Antigen specificity is unknown.

V is TRBV28 and J is TRBJ2-5, with 9 bases fitting TRBD1. The input for sequencing was peripheral blood, taken from a patient treated with radiotherapy plus ipilimumab. The TCR comes from a human donor with non-small cell lung cancer who had stable disease on radiotherapy plus ipilimumab. The CDR3 loop is CASSTRQGEETQYF. CDR3 nucleotide sequence: TGTGCCAGCAGTACGAGACAGGGGGAGGAGACCCAGTACTTC.